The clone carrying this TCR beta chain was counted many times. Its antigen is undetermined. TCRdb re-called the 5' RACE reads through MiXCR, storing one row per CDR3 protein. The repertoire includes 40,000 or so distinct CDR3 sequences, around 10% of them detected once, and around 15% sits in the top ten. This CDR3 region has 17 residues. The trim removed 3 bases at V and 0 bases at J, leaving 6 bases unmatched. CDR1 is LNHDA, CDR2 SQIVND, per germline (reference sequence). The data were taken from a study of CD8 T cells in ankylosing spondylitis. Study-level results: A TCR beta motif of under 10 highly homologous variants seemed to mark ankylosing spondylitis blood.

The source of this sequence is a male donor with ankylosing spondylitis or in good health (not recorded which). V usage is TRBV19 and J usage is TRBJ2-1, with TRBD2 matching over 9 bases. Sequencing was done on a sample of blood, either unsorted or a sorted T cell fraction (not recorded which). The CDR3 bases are TGTGCCAGTAGTATTTTGCGGGAGGGCCTCTCCTACAATGAGCAGTTCTTC. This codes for CASSILREGLSYNEQFF.